This T cell receptor beta chain was found in a study of T cell repertoires in cytomegalovirus infection. Overall study context: CMV infection plus the matching HLA type was flagged by public TCR beta signatures. Points from the study as a whole: Summed frequency of shared TCR beta families picked out CMV carriers who also had the relevant HLA.

TCRdb passed the reads through MiXCR, listing each CDR3 protein once. The sample lists about 360,000 distinct CDR3 sequences, 15% to 20% occurring once. For this clonotype: Its antigen is still unknown.

What was sequenced was PBMCs. This clonotype was obtained from a human donor in good health (CMV status not recorded). Some clones in this sample may be carry-over from other donors' samples.

DNA of the CDR3: TGTGCCAGCACTCCGGGGACAGGGGAGGGTAAAGGCTACACCTTC. Translated: CASTPGTGEGKGYTF. The chain couples TRBV6-6 to TRBJ1-2; 10 bases align to TRBD1. The J segment lost 8 bases and the V segment lost 7 bases, leaving 13 bases of the junction unmatched. The CDR3 runs to 15 residues. Per the germline V gene, CDR1 is MNHNY and CDR2 is SVGAGI (reference sequence).